The 22 T cell receptor beta chains below all came from one sample that was sequenced in a study of T-cell reconstitution after alpha-beta-depleted transplantation in children. As it was prepared, the TCRbeta library received unique molecular identifiers. TCRdb redid the calling of the PCR reads with MiXCR, one entry per CDR3 protein. Of some 300,000 distinct CDR3 sequences listed, 9% to 12% were seen once; the top ten hold less than 2.5%. The sequences come from PBMCs from the stem cell graft donor, collected from the stem cell graft. These receptor sequences come from a human donor who donated a stem cell graft to a child with acute lymphoblastic leukemia.

This clonotype appeared a few times. This chain uses TRBV27 with TRBJ2-7; possibly TRBD1 or TRBD2 for D (6 bases each). CDR3 size: 13 residues. CDR1 MNHEY and CDR2 SMNVEV come from the germline V gene (reference sequence). V lost 10 bases and J lost 5, with 18 bases in between. The CDR3 bases are TGTGCCAACGGAGGCAGGGGACTTAACGAGCAGTACTTC. It yields the protein CANGGRGLNEQYF.

This clonotype was counted at least ten times. The chain joins TRBV4-3 to TRBJ2-7; 10 bases fit TRBD2. The CDR3 sequence is 15 residues long. Unmatched junction bases numbered 2, after V lost 0 bases and J lost 3 bases. Germline CDR1 reads LGHNA; CDR2 reads YSLEER. The chain's CDR3 is CASSQERTSGYEQYF. The CDR3 DNA follows: TGCGCCAGCAGCCAAGAAAGGACTAGCGGCTACGAGCAGTACTTC.

This chain joins TRBV3-1 and TRBJ2-7; 14 nucleotides align to TRBD2. The CDR3 is 14 amino acids. The germline V gene has CDR1 LGHDT and CDR2 YNNKEL (reference sequence). The V and J ends lost 4 bases and 6 bases, in that order; junction bases with no gene match: 2. This CDR3 reads CASSPGTSGSEQYF. The CDR3 nucleotides read TGTGCCAGCAGCCCCGGGACTAGCGGGAGCGAGCAGTACTTC.

This chain links TRBV19 with TRBJ1-4; D is uncertain. The CDR3 runs to 12 residues. V was pared by 10 bases and J by 7 bases, with 13 bases between. CDR1 is LNHDA and CDR2 is SQIVND in the germline V gene (reference sequence). CDR3 loop: CATGGGFEKLFF. In nucleotides, the CDR3 is TGTGCCACCGGCGGAGGGTTTGAAAAACTGTTTTTT.

In its sample, this clonotype was seen many times. This rearrangement joins TRBV20-1 to TRBJ1-1; D might be TRBD1 (6 bases). Between the trimmed V and J ends, which lost 5 bases and 1 base, there was a span of 17 bases. Germline loops: CDR1 DFQATT, CDR2 SNEGSKA (reference sequence). This CDR3 contains 15 residues. As DNA, the CDR3 is TGCAGTGCTCACCCGAAGGGGGGGAAGAACACTGAAGCTTTCTTT. Amino acid sequence: CSAHPKGGKNTEAFF.

The chain recombines TRBV29-1 with TRBJ2-1; no firm D call. Between the trimmed V and J ends, which lost 6 bases and 8 bases, there was a span of 17 bases. This CDR3 comprises 13 residues. Germline V gene data show CDR1 as SQVTM and CDR2 as ANQGSEA. In nucleotides, the CDR3 is TGCAGCGTCTTTCTCCTAGGACGCGATGAGCAGTTCTTC. Translation: CSVFLLGRDEQFF.

On this clonotype itself: This may arise from a read error, as a much more abundant clone is one base away. This chain connects TRBV6-2 or TRBV6-3 to TRBJ2-7; 7 nucleotides agree with TRBD2. The V gene's germline CDR1 is MNHEY and CDR2 SVGEGT. This CDR3 spans 15 amino acids. In DNA, the CDR3 is TGTGCCAGCAGCGGGTTTGCGGGAGTACCATACGACCAGTACTTC. Its translation is CASSGFAGVPYDQYF.

The chain has TRBV20-1 and TRBJ1-1; the D is unclear. Germline lookup yields CDR1 DFQATT and CDR2 SNEGSKA (reference sequence). The V end was cut by 6 bases, the J end by 5 bases, with 19 bases between. This CDR3 has 14 residues. The CDR3 sequence: CSAPSPADGTEAFF. Here the CDR3 DNA reads TGCAGTGCCCCCTCCCCGGCGGATGGAACTGAAGCTTTCTTT.

The chain has TRBV20-1 and TRBJ1-5; tentative D call: TRBD1 (5 bases). Trimming stripped 6 bases from V and 9 bases from J, with 21 bases between. The CDR3 totals 14 residues. The germline gives CDR1 DFQATT, CDR2 SNEGSKA (reference sequence). In DNA form, the CDR3 reads TGCAGTGCGTCGGGGCAGGGAGGGATCAGGCCCCAGCATTTT. Protein: CSASGQGGIRPQHF.

This clonotype was detected only a few times. The CDR3 coding sequence is TGTGCCAGCAGCCAAGATGAGACATATCAGCCCCAGCATTTT. It codes for CASSQDETYQPQHF. The chain has TRBV14 and TRBJ1-5; D is ambiguous. The CDR3 contains 14 residues. V was trimmed by 0 bases and J by 5 bases, leaving 8 bases between them. CDR1 is SGHDN, CDR2 FVKESK, per germline.

This clonotype was recorded at least ten times. The chain combines TRBV27 with TRBJ1-1; TRBD1 aligns across 8 bases. Germline V lookup: CDR1 MNHEY, CDR2 SMNVEV (reference sequence). V was pared by 6 bases and J by 3 bases, with 6 bases of the junction left unmatched. The CDR3 spans 14 residues. In DNA form, the CDR3 reads TGTGCCAGCAGGGACAGGGCCGGGGACACTGAAGCTTTCTTT. It encodes CASRDRAGDTEAFF.

This clonotype came up many times. The V call is TRBV29-1, the J call TRBJ2-2; TRBD2 aligns across 10 bases. The trim removed 4 bases at V and 1 base at J, leaving 0 bases unmatched. Germline V lookup: CDR1 SQVTM, CDR2 ANQGSEA. This CDR3 region has 14 residues. In DNA form, the CDR3 reads TGCAGCGTTGGACTAGCGGGGAACACCGGGGAGCTGTTTTTT. Translation gives CSVGLAGNTGELFF.

This clonotype has just a few counts. The V gene is TRBV5-1, the J gene TRBJ2-5; D not resolved. V was pared by 6 bases and J by 5 bases, with 11 bases between. The germline CDR1 and CDR2 sequences are SGHRS and YFSETQ. The CDR3 is 12 residues long. CDR3 in DNA: TGCGCCAGCAAAGCTGGACGGGAGACCCAGTACTTC. Its protein product is CASKAGRETQYF.

Only a few counts were recorded for this clonotype. This chain connects TRBV5-1 to TRBJ2-2; 9 bases are a match to TRBD2. Germline V gene sequence: CDR1 SGHRS, CDR2 YFSETQ. Trimming at V came to 4 bases and at J to 4 bases, leaving 11 bases not matched to a gene. The CDR3 is made up of 17 amino acids. As DNA, the CDR3 is TGCGCCAGCAGCAACTATAGCGGGAGAAGGGGCACCGGGGAGCTGTTTTTT. Translated, it gives CASSNYSGRRGTGELFF.

The table lists this clonotype with a few counts. The rearrangement joins TRBV15 to TRBJ2-4, with D unresolved. The CDR3 length is 13 residues. The V and J ends lost 5 bases and 4 bases respectively, with 9 bases between them. Looked up from germline, CDR1 is LNHNV and CDR2 is YYDKDF (reference sequence). The CDR3 region has the DNA TGTGCCACCAGCGTCGGGTCTAAAAACATTCAGTACTTC. This sequence encodes CATSVGSKNIQYF.

The chain employs TRBV20-1 and TRBJ2-2, with 7 bases fitting TRBD2. Unmatched junction bases numbered 6, after V lost 5 bases and J lost 3 bases. The CDR3 is made up of 14 amino acids. The germline CDR1 and CDR2 sequences are DFQATT and SNEGSKA (reference sequence). CDR3 sequence: CSAAGDGYTGELFF. For the CDR3, the DNA is TGCAGTGCTGCGGGGGACGGCTACACCGGGGAGCTGTTTTTT.

This clonotype turned up a few times. CDR3 loop: CAISEANEQFF. As DNA, the CDR3 is TGTGCCATCAGTGAGGCTAATGAGCAGTTCTTC. The V call is TRBV10-3, the J call TRBJ2-1; D gene ambiguous. Trimming took off 2 bases at V and 7 bases at J, with 3 bases between the two ends. The length of the CDR3 is 11 residues. The germline V gene has CDR1 ENHRY and CDR2 SYGVKD.

The chain has TRBV5-4 and TRBJ1-1, with D tentatively TRBD1 (5 bases). Germline CDR1 reads SGHNT; CDR2 reads YYREEE (reference sequence). The CDR3 runs 15 residues. Trimming took 5 bases from V and 0 from J, leaving 14 bases between them. As DNA, the CDR3 is TGTGCCAGCAGTTCGGCACGAGGGGTGAACACTGAAGCTTTCTTT. This translates into CASSSARGVNTEAFF.

This clonotype was picked up a small number of times. J is TRBJ1-2 and V is TRBV5-1; D is unresolved. The CDR3 runs 14 residues. CDR1 is SGHRS, CDR2 YFSETQ, per germline. Between the trimmed V and J ends, which lost 4 bases and 4 bases, there was a span of 14 bases. CDR3 loop: CASSPRKRAYGYTF. In DNA, the CDR3 is TGCGCCAGCAGCCCCCGGAAACGCGCCTATGGCTACACCTTC.

Ten or more counts support this clonotype. V usage is TRBV12-3 or TRBV12-4 and J usage is TRBJ2-5; weak D call: TRBD1 (5 bases). Trimming shortened V by 7 bases and J by 3 bases, and 12 bases separated the two germline ends. This CDR3 has 13 residues. CDR3 nucleotide sequence: TGTGCCAGCACCAGGACAACCAAAGAGACCCAGTACTTC. Residues: CASTRTTKETQYF.

The V and J genes are TRBV6-1 and TRBJ1-6; 7 positions match TRBD1. The V segment lost 5 bases and the J segment 10 bases; nucleotides outside the gene matches: 5. This CDR3 is built from 13 residues. Germline V gene data show CDR1 as MNHNS and CDR2 as SASEGT. CDR3 in amino acids: CASSITGESPLHF. Here the CDR3 DNA reads TGTGCCAGCAGTATAACAGGGGAATCACCCCTCCACTTT.

The rearrangement joins TRBV11-1 to TRBJ1-1; TRBD1 is a possible D gene (5 bases). Per the germline V gene, CDR1 is SGHAT and CDR2 is FQDESV (reference sequence). V was trimmed by 2 bases and J by 6 bases, leaving 10 bases between them. The CDR3 loop spans 13 amino acids. CDR3 bases: TGTGCCAGCAGCTTATTGGGGGTCCCTGAAGCTTTCTTT. It encodes CASSLLGVPEAFF.